The T cell receptor (beta chain) described here comes from a study of blood T cell repertoires in COVID-19. Across the study: Collection of acute and convalescent COVID-19 samples took place in the United States, Italy and Spain. Sources were T cells, B-cell-depleted T cells, or PBMCs; the material itself was cDNA or gDNA.

Original handling: Nucleated cell number was recorded as an estimate derived from reference gene primer amplification. Clones were read by immunoSEQ multiplex PCR, and TCRdb kept only the in-frame ones, dropping some. The V and J calls and clone size are taken from that table; D and trimming were inferred from the DNA. This table holds about 140,000 clones, approximately 88% found once. This CDR3 comprises 15 residues. Trimming took 0 bases from V and 4 from J; bases not matched to a gene: 5. Germline V gene lookup returns CDR1 SGHRS and CDR2 YFSETQ. The receptor comes from a man in his sixties with active or convalescent COVID-19. The source material was peripheral blood. The chain couples TRBV5-1 to TRBJ2-7, with 9 positions matching TRBD1. For the CDR3, the DNA is TGCGCCAGCAGCTTGGTAGGGACAGGGAAGTACGAGCAGTACTTC. As protein: CASSLVGTGKYEQYF.